This TCR beta chain was sequenced for a study of T cells after yellow fever vaccination. Study-level information: Those fractions that held only low numbers of cells were prepared using the SMART-Seq v4 Ultra Low Input RNA kit. Broader study findings: Bulk-population clonotypes that are abundant could appear as contaminants in FACS-sorted repertoires.

TCR cDNA, made by 5'RACE template switching, carried an added universal primer site and UMIs. A single record per CDR3 protein comes from TCRdb applying MiXCR to the 5' RACE reads. The sample has about 550,000 distinct CDR3 sequences, roughly 21% seen once. The CDR3 spans 15 residues. Germline values: CDR1 MGHDK, CDR2 SYGVNS. The ends were cut back, 6 bases at V and 3 bases at J, with 14 bases in the middle. In its sample, this clonotype was seen a few times. Antigen: not known. The sequence came from a man under 40 who received the YFV17D yellow fever vaccine. The chain links TRBV25-1 to TRBJ2-2; D gene uncertain. The source was PBMCs, collected 15 days after the yellow fever booster vaccination. CDR3 sequence: CASRTSSSHTGELFF. CDR3 sequence (DNA): TGTGCCAGCAGAACCTCTAGTTCCCACACCGGGGAGCTGTTTTTT.